This TCR beta chain was profiled in a study of OX40 agonist ivuxolimab in advanced cancers. Findings and caveats of the study: Normalized T-cell clonal expansion was also low in some nonresponders.

The germline gives CDR1 SGDLS, CDR2 YYNGEE. With 4 bases removed from V and 6 bases from J, the gap between germline ends came to 14 bases. This CDR3 region has 14 residues. Details on this clone: Its antigen is still unknown.

TCRdb keeps only in-frame clones here, not all; method: immunoSEQ multiplex PCR. This table has 61,000 or so clones, approximately 86% appearing once. The sequence came from an adult with an advanced solid tumor such as melanoma, head and neck, liver or kidney cancer. This material consisted of CD4+ or CD8+ T cells sorted from blood, taken in a trial of the OX40 agonist ivuxolimab. The gene calls are TRBV9 and TRBJ1-5, with D perhaps matching TRBD1 (5 bases). The CDR3 reads CASSPTGHSQPQHF. The CDR3 region has the DNA TGTGCCAGCAGCCCCACCGGACATTCTCAGCCCCAGCATTTT.